Described below is a single T cell receptor (beta chain) sequence and its context. Its antigen remains unidentified. TCRdb ran MiXCR on the RT-PCR reads and lists one entry per CDR3 protein. The table has around 3,600 distinct CDR3 sequences, around four fifths seen once; the top ten hold about 2.4%. These data come from a study of yellow fever vaccine responses in identical twins. Study observations and caveats: Twins showed a vaccine T cell response that reportedly seemed partly convergent, partly personalized.

From germline, CDR1 is LNHDA and CDR2 SQIVND (reference sequence). The CDR3 spans 16 residues. V was pared by 6 bases and J by 7 bases, with 14 bases of the junction left unmatched. The chain has TRBV19 and TRBJ2-2, with 7 bases fitting TRBD1. This receptor was identified in a young woman who received the yellow fever vaccine. Here the sequenced sample was T cells from blood (PBMCs), unsorted or a sorted subset (not recorded which), taken before or after yellow fever vaccination (not recorded which). The CDR3 loop reads CASRRGQVVWDGELFF. The CDR3 DNA reads TGTGCCAGTAGGAGAGGACAGGTGGTATGGGACGGGGAGCTGTTTTTT.